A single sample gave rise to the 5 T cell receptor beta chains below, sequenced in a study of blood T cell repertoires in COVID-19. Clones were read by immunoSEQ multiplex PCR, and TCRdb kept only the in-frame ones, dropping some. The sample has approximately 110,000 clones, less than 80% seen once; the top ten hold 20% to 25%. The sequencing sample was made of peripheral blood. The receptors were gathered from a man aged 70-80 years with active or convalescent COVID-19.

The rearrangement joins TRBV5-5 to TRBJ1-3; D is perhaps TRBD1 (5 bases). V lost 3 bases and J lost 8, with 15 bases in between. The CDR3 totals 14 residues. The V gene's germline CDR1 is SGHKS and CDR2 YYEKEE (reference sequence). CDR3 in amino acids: CASSSQGRLDTIYF. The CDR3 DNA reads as TGTGCCAGCAGCTCCCAGGGCCGGCTGGACACCATATATTTT.

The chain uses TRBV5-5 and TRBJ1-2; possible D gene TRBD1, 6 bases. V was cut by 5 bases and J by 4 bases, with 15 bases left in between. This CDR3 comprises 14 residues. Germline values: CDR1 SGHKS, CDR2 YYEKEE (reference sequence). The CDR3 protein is CASRIGQTIYGYTF. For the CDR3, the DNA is TGTGCCAGCAGAATAGGACAGACAATCTATGGCTACACCTTC.

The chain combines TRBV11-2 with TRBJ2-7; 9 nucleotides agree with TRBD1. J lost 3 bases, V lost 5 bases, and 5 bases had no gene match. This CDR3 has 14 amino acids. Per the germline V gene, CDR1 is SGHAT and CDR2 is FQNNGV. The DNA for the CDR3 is TGTGCCAGCAGCCACGGGACAGGGAACTACGAGCAGTACTTC. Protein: CASSHGTGNYEQYF.

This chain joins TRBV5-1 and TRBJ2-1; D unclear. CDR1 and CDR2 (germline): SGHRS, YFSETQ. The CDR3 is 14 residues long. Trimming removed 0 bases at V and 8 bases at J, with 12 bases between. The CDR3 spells CASSLAQTGDEQFF. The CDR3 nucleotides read TGCGCCAGCAGCTTGGCCCAGACTGGCGATGAGCAGTTCTTC.

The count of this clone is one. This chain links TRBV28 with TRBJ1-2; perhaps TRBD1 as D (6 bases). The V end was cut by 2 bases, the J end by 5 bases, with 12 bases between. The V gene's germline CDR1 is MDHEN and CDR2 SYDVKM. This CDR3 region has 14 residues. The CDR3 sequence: CASSLRAGVYGYTF. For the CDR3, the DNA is TGTGCCAGCAGTTTAAGGGCAGGGGTATATGGCTACACCTTC.